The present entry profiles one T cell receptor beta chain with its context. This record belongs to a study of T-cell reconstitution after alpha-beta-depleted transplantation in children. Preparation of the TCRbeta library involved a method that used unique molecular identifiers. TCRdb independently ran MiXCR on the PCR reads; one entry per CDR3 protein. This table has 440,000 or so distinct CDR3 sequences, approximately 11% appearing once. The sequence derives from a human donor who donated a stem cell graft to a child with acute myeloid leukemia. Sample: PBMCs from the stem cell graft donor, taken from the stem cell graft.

Here the CDR3 reads CASSDAGEDTQYF. The CDR3 DNA follows: TGTGCCAGCAGCGACGCGGGGGAGGATACGCAGTATTTT. The rearrangement links TRBV6-2 or TRBV6-3 to TRBJ2-3; TRBD2 matches 7 bases. Germline loops: CDR1 MNHEY, CDR2 SVGEGT. There are 13 residues in the CDR3. V gave up 6 bases and J gave up 6 bases; unmatched junction bases: 6.